The 20 T cell receptor beta chains in this list originate from one sample, sequenced in a study of T cells in women clearing cervical HPV infection. Repertoires were generated with immunoSEQ multiplex PCR, while TCRdb's copy carries only in-frame clones and drops some. The sample data list some 25,000 clones. What was sequenced was blood buffy coat. These receptor sequences come from a woman aged 18 to 75 with a cervical HPV16 infection that either progressed to CIN3+ or cleared (not recorded which).

On this clone: The read terminates 3 residues ahead of where the CDR3 ends, so the germline J gene completes it. The genes are TRBV4-1 and TRBJ1-5, with D possibly being TRBD1 (5 bases). The V end was cut by 4 bases, the J end by 4 bases, with 11 bases between. Germline V CDR1 and CDR2: MGHRA, YSYEKL. This CDR3 is 14 amino acids long. Partial CDR3 DNA: TGCGCCAGCAGCCGACTTGGGGGGAATCAGCCC. Translated: CASSRLGGNQP. In full, the CDR3 reads CASSRLGGNQPQHF.

A note on this clone: The read ends 3 residues before the CDR3 terminus; that terminus is restored from the germline J gene. V is TRBV19 and J is TRBJ2-1; D remains ambiguous. Trimming removed 3 bases at V and 0 bases at J, with 6 bases between. Germline V gives CDR1 LNHDA, CDR2 SQIVND (reference sequence). The CDR3 spans 14 residues. CDR3 DNA, as far as it was read: TGTGCCAGTAGTATGTCCAGCTCCTACAATGAG. It is translated as CASSMSSSYNE. The whole CDR3 protein is CASSMSSSYNEQFF.

For this clone: The read terminates 3 residues before the CDR3 end, so the remaining end is supplied by the germline J gene. The rearrangement joins TRBV7-9 to TRBJ1-1; TRBD1 is a possible D gene (6 bases). The V and J ends lost 3 bases and 6 bases respectively, with 11 bases between them. This CDR3 region has 13 residues. Per germline, CDR1 SEHNR and CDR2 FQNEAQ (reference sequence). CDR3 sequence reads: CASSLAGASEAFF. CDR3 DNA (partial): TGTGCCAGCAGCTTGGCAGGGGCGTCTGAA.

Details on this clone: The read is 3 residues too short to cover the CDR3 end, so that end is filled in from the germline J gene. The chain links TRBV18 to TRBJ2-7; 10 positions match TRBD1. This CDR3 has 15 amino acids. The germline CDR1 and CDR2 sequences are KGHSH and LQKENI. The J segment lost 2 bases and the V segment lost 2 bases, leaving 3 bases of the junction unmatched. This CDR3 is CASSPGTGVTYEQYF. The CDR3 DNA, read in part, is TGTGCCAGCTCACCAGGGACAGGGGTAACCTACGAG.

With regard to this clone: The sequence runs out 3 residues before the end of the CDR3; the remainder is reconstructed from the germline J gene. The gene calls are TRBV29-1 and TRBJ2-7; D is perhaps TRBD1 (5 bases). The V and J ends lost 4 bases and 3 bases respectively, with 13 bases between them. The germline V gene encodes CDR1 SQVTM and CDR2 ANQGSEA. The CDR3 has 13 amino acids. The sequenced part of the CDR3 DNA is TGCAGCGTTGTTCCCCTCCAGGGCTACGAG. Translating it yields CSVVPLQGYE. The whole CDR3 is CSVVPLQGYEQYF.

As concerns this clone: Read sequence stops 3 residues before the CDR3 end, and the germline J gene provides the missing end. V is TRBV7-6 and J is TRBJ1-1; tentative D call: TRBD1 (6 bases). Germline V lookup: CDR1 SGHVS, CDR2 FNYEAQ. V was clipped by 5 bases and J by 3 bases, with 10 bases between them. The CDR3 has 13 residues. The DNA read from the CDR3 is TGTGCCAGCAGCCCAGGGGTGGACACTGAA. As protein: CASSPGVDTE. The complete CDR3 sequence is CASSPGVDTEAFF.

Concerning this clone: The CDR3 goes on 3 residues after the read ends, and that part is filled in from the germline J gene. V gene TRBV6-1 combines with J gene TRBJ1-2; no definite D call. The CDR3 spans 13 residues. The germline gives CDR1 MNHNS, CDR2 SASEGT. The CDR3 is CASSVDGEETYTF. The DNA read from the CDR3 is TGTGCCAGCAGTGTGGACGGGGAAGAGACC.

Worth noting for this clone: From the germline J gene comes the end of the CDR3, since the read stops 3 residues before it. This chain connects TRBV20-1 to TRBJ2-7; 8 bases are a match to TRBD1. The CDR3 loop spans 13 amino acids. CDR1 DFQATT and CDR2 SNEGSKA come from the germline V gene (reference sequence). V lost 2 bases, J lost 4 bases, and 4 bases stayed unmatched. Here the CDR3 reads CSARRTGTYEQYF. The DNA read from the CDR3 is TGCAGTGCTAGAAGGACAGGGACTTACGAG.

About this clone: The sequenced fragment ends 3 residues before the CDR3 boundary, so the rest is inferred from the germline J gene. This chain links TRBV12-3 or TRBV12-4 with TRBJ2-7, with 8 nucleotides matching TRBD2. The CDR3 length is 14 residues. The J segment lost 2 bases and the V segment lost 6 bases, leaving 6 bases of the junction unmatched. The CDR3 loop is CASRATSGPYEQYF. CDR3 DNA, as far as it was read: TGTGCCAGCAGGGCCACTAGCGGTCCCTACGAG.

With respect to this clone: With the read ending 3 residues before the CDR3 end, the germline J gene is used to fill in that end. The chain has TRBV20-1 and TRBJ2-3; D is perhaps TRBD2 (5 bases). V was pared by 5 bases and J by 0 bases, with 9 bases between. Germline loops: CDR1 DFQATT, CDR2 SNEGSKA (reference sequence). This CDR3 spans 13 amino acids. CDR3: CSALLGSTDTQYF. The part of the CDR3 DNA that was read is TGCAGTGCTTTACTAGGGAGCACAGATACG.

Remarks on this clone: The read stops 3 residues short of the end of the CDR3; the missing end is completed from the germline J gene. This chain uses TRBV19 with TRBJ2-2; D uncertain. The germline gives CDR1 LNHDA, CDR2 SQIVND (reference sequence). Trimming pared 3 bases from V and 6 bases from J, leaving 8 bases between. The CDR3 contains 13 residues. Incomplete CDR3 DNA: TGTGCCAGTAGTATCGGCGGAGCCGGGGAG. Translation gives CASSIGGAGE. The complete CDR3 reads CASSIGGAGELFF.

As to this clone: The read stops 3 residues short of the end of the CDR3; the missing end is completed from the germline J gene. The chain employs TRBV7-9 and TRBJ1-5; a possible D gene is TRBD1 (5 bases). Deletions cut 2 bases from V and 5 bases from J, with 7 bases between. Germline V gene data show CDR1 as SEHNR and CDR2 as FQNEAQ (reference sequence). The CDR3 runs to 13 residues. The CDR3 here is CASSLTGHQPQHF. The CDR3 bases that were read are TGTGCCAGCAGCTTAACAGGTCATCAGCCC.

As regards this clone: The CDR3 goes on 3 residues after the read ends, and that part is filled in from the germline J gene. The chain recombines TRBV10-1 with TRBJ2-5; 7 nucleotides match TRBD2. The CDR3 runs to 15 residues. CDR1 and CDR2 (germline): WNHNN, SYGVQD (reference sequence). With 2 bases clipped from V and 2 bases from J, the junction kept 5 bases outside the gene matches. Partial CDR3 DNA: TGCGCCAGCAGTGAGAAGTCTAGCGGTCAAGAGACC. It is translated as CASSEKSSGQET. The whole CDR3 is CASSEKSSGQETQYF.

As concerns this clone: The read terminates 3 residues before the CDR3 end, so the remaining end is supplied by the germline J gene. This chain joins TRBV4-2 and TRBJ2-1, with 7 bases matching TRBD1. After removal of 3 bases from V and 9 bases from J, the junction contained 8 bases not matched to a gene. Germline V gene lookup returns CDR1 LGHNA and CDR2 YNFKEQ. CDR3 length: 14 amino acids. The covered CDR3 bases are TGTGCCAGCAGCCATTCTAAGGGGGCTGGTGAG. Its translation is CASSHSKGAGE. The full CDR3 is CASSHSKGAGEQFF.

Regarding this clone: Coverage ceases 3 residues before the CDR3 finishes, and the germline J gene fills in the end. The J gene is TRBJ2-2, the V gene TRBV30; D remains ambiguous. Germline V gives CDR1 GTSNPN, CDR2 SVGIG (reference sequence). CDR3 length: 13 amino acids. CDR3 sequence reads: CAWSGTLNSPLFF. CDR3 DNA, as far as it was read: TGTGCCTGGAGTGGTACCCTAAATTCACCG.

Worth noting for this clone: The read comes to an end 3 residues before the CDR3 does, leaving the germline J gene to fill in the end. V and J are TRBV10-3 and TRBJ1-2; 7 nucleotides match TRBD1. Trimming at V came to 4 bases and at J to 3 bases, leaving 5 bases not matched to a gene. This CDR3 has 14 amino acids. The germline CDR1 and CDR2 sequences are ENHRY and SYGVKD. This CDR3 reads CAISVRRGDYGYTF. Partial CDR3 DNA: TGTGCCATCAGTGTGCGCAGGGGGGACTATGGC.

CDR3 DNA (partial): TGCGCCAGCAGCCGAGGGGGGGCTGGAATAATTGACTATGGC. Its translation: CASSRGGAGIIDYG. From start to end, the CDR3 is CASSRGGAGIIDYGYTF. The chain combines TRBV5-1 with TRBJ1-2, with D possibly being TRBD1 (6 bases). From the germline J gene comes the end of the CDR3, since the read stops 3 residues before it. Germline V lookup: CDR1 SGHRS, CDR2 YFSETQ. Trimming removed 4 bases at V and 3 bases at J, with 22 bases between. The length of the CDR3 is 17 residues.

Remarks on this clone: The read gets to within 3 residues of the CDR3 end, and the germline J gene fills in the rest. The V gene is TRBV23-1, the J gene TRBJ2-3, with 7 bases aligning to TRBD1. Being an ORF, TRBV23-1 has a function that is uncertain. The CDR3 extends over 17 amino acids. CDR3 DNA (partial): TGCGCCAGCAGTCACCGGGACAGTAGGGATTATAATCAGCCG. Its translation is CASSHRDSRDYNQP. The CDR3 as a whole reads CASSHRDSRDYNQPQYF.

Concerning this clone: At one of its ends the junction is not consistent with the germline gene, which may arise from a read error. The observed sequence ends 3 residues before the CDR3 terminus, with the missing tail filled in from the germline J gene. The rearrangement links TRBV7-6 to TRBJ1-2; TRBD1 agrees at 8 bases. The CDR3 spans 14 residues. Per germline, CDR1 SGHVS and CDR2 FNYEAQ. The CDR3 sequence: CASSLDRGTYDYTF. Partial CDR3 DNA: TGTGCCAGTAGCTTAGACAGGGGCACCTACGAC.

To note about this clone: With the read ending 3 residues before the CDR3 end, the germline J gene is used to fill in that end. The chain uses TRBV29-1 and TRBJ2-7; 11 positions agree with TRBD1. CDR1 SQVTM and CDR2 ANQGSEA come from the germline V gene. This CDR3 contains 14 residues. The trim removed 3 bases at V and 0 bases at J, leaving 1 base unmatched. This CDR3 is CSVDGTGGSYEQYF. CDR3 bases read: TGCAGCGTTGATGGGACAGGGGGCTCCTACGAG.